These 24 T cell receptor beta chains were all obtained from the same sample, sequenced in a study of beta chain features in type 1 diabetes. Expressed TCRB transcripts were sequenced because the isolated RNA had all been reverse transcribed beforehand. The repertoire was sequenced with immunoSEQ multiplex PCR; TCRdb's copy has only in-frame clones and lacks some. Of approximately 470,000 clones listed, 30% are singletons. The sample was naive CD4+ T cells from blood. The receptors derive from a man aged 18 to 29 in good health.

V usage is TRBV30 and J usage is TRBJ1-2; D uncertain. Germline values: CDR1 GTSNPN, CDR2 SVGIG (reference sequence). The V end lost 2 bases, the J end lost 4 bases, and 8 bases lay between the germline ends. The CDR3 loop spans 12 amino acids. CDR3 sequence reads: CAWSSRGYGYTF. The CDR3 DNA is TGTGCCTGGAGTTCTCGGGGCTATGGCTACACCTTC.

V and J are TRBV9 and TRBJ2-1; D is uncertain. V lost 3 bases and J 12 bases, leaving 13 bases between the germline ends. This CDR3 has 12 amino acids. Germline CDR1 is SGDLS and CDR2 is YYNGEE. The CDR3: CASSDGVVGQFF. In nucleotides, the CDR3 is TGTGCCAGCAGCGATGGGGTAGTTGGGCAGTTCTTC.

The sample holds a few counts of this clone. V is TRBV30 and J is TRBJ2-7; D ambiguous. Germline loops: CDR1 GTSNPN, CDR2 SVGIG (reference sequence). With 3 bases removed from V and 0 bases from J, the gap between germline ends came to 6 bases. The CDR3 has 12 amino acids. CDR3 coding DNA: TGTGCCTGGAGCGCTAGCTCCTACGAGCAGTACTTC. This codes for CAWSASSYEQYF.

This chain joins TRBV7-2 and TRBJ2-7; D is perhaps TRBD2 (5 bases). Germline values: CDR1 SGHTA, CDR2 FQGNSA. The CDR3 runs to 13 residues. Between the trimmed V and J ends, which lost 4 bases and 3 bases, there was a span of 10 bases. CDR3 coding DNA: TGTGCCAGCAGCTCACCGGGATACTACGAGCAGTACTTC. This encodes CASSSPGYYEQYF.

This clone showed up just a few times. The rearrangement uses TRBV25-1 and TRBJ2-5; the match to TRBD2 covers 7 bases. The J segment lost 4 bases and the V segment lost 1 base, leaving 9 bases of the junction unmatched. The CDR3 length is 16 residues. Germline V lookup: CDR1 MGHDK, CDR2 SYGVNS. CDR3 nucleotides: TGTGCCAGCAGTGAATTTAAGGCGGGAGCGGGAGAGACCCAGTACTTC. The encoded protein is CASSEFKAGAGETQYF.

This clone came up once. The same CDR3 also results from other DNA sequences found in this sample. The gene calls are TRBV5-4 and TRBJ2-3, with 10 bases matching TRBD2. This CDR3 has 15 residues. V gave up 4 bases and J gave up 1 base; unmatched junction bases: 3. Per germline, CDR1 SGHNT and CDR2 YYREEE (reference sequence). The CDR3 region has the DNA TGTGCCAGCAGCCCTGGGACTAGCGGCACAGATACGCAGTATTTT. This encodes CASSPGTSGTDTQYF.

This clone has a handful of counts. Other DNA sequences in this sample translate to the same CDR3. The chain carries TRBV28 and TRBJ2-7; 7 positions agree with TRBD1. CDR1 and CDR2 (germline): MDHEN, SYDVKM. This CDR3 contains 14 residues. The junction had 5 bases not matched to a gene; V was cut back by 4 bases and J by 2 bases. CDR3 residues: CASSSPGQTYEQYF. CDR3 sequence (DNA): TGTGCCAGCAGTTCCCCGGGACAGACCTACGAGCAGTACTTC.

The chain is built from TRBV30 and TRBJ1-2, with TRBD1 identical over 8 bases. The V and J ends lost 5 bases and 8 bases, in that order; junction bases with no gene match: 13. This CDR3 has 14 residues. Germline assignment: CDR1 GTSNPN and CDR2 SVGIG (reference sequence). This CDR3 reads CAWGTDRGVGGYTF. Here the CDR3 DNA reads TGTGCCTGGGGGACCGACAGGGGAGTAGGAGGCTACACCTTC.

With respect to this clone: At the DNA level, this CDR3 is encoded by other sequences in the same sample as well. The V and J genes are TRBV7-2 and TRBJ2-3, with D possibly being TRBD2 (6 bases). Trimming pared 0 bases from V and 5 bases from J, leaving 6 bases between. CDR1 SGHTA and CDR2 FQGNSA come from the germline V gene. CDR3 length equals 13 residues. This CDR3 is CASSLAGGDTQYF. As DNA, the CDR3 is TGTGCCAGCAGCTTAGCGGGGGGAGATACGCAGTATTTT.

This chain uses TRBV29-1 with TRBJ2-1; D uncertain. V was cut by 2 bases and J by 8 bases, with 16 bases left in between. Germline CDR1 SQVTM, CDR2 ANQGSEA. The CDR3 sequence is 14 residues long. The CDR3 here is CSVERTYGKDEQFF. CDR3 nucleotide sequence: TGCAGCGTTGAAAGAACATATGGGAAGGATGAGCAGTTCTTC.

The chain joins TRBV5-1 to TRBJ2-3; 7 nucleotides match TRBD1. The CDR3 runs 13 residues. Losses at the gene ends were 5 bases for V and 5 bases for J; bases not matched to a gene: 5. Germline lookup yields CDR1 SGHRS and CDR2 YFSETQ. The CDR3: CASSSQGVDTQYF. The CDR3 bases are TGCGCCAGCAGTTCCCAGGGGGTAGATACGCAGTATTTT.

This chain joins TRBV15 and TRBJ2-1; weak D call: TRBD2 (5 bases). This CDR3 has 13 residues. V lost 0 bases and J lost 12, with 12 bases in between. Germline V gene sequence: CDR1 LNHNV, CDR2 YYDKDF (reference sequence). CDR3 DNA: TGTGCCACCAGCAGAGATATCCGGGAAGTGCAGTTCTTC. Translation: CATSRDIREVQFF.

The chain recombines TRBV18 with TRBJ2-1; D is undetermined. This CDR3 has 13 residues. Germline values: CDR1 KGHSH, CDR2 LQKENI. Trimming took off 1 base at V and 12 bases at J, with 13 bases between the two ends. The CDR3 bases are TGTGCCAGCTCACCACAGGGCCTTCGAGGGCAGTTCTTC. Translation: CASSPQGLRGQFF.

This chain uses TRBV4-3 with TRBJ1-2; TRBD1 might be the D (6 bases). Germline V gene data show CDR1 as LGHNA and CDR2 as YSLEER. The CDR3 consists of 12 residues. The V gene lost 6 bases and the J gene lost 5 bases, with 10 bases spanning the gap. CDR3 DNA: TGCGCCAGCAGTACAGGGTATTATGGCTACACCTTC. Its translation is CASSTGYYGYTF.

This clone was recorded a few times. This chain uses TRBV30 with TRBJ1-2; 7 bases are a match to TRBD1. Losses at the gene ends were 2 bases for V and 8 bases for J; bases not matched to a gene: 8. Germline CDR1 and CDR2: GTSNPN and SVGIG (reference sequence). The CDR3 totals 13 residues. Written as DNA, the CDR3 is TGTGCCTGGAGTACAACAGGGGTGTGGGGCTACACCTTC. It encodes CAWSTTGVWGYTF.

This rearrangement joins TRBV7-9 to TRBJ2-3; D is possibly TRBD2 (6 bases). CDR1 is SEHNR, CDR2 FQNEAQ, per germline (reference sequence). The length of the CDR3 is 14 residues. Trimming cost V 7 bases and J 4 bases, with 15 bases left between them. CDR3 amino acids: CASTPGTGSDTQYF. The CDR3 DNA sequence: TGTGCCAGCACCCCGGGGACTGGATCAGATACGCAGTATTTT.

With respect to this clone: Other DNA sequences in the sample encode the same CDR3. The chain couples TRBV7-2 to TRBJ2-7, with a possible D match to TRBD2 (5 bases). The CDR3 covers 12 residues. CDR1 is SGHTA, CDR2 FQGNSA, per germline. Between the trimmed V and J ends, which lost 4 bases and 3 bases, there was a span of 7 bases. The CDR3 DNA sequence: TGTGCCAGCAGCTCGAGCGGCTACGAGCAGTACTTC. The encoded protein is CASSSSGYEQYF.

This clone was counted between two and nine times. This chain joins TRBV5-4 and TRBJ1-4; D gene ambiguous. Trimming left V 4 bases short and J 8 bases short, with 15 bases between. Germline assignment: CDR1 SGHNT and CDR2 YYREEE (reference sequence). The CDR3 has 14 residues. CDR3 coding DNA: TGTGCCAGCAGCCTTGACGGAACGAGGGAAAAACTGTTTTTT. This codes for CASSLDGTREKLFF.

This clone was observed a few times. CDR3 nucleotide sequence: TGTGCCAGCAGTGATCGGGAGACTAGAACAGATACGCAGTATTTT. Translation gives CASSDRETRTDTQYF. The gene calls are TRBV2 and TRBJ2-3, with a possible D match to TRBD2 (6 bases). Germline V gene sequence: CDR1 SNHLY, CDR2 FYNNEI. This CDR3 contains 15 residues. The V gene lost 3 bases and the J gene lost 3 bases, with 13 bases spanning the gap.

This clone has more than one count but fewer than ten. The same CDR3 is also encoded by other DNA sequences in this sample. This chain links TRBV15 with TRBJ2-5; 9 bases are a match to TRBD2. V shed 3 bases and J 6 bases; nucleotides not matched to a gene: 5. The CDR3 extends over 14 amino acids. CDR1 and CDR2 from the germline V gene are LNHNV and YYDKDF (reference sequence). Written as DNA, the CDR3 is TGTGCCACCAGCAGTGCGGGAGGGGGACAGACCCAGTACTTC. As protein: CATSSAGGGQTQYF.

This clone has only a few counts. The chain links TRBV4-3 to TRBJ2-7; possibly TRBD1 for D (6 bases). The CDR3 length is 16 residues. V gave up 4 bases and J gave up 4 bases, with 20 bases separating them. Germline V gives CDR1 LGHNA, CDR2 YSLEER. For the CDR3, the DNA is TGCGCCAGCAGCCTAGACGTGGGCAGGGGCGCTTACGAGCAGTACTTC. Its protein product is CASSLDVGRGAYEQYF.

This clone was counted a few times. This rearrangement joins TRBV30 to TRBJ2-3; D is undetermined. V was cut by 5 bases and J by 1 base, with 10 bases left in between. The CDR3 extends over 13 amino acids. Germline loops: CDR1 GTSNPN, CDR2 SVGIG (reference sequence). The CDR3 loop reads CAWRLKGTDTQYF. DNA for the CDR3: TGTGCCTGGCGACTGAAGGGCACAGATACGCAGTATTTT.

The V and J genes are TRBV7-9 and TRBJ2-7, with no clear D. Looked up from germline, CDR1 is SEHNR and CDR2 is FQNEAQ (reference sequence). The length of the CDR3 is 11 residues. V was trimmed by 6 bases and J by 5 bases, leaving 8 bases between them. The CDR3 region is CASSQAHEQYF. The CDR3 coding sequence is TGTGCCAGCAGTCAGGCCCACGAGCAGTACTTC.

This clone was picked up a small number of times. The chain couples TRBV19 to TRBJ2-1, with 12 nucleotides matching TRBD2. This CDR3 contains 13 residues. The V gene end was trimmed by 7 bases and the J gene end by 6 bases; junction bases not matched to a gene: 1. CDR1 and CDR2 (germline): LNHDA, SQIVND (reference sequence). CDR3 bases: TGTGCCAGTAAACTAGCGGGAGGCAATGAGCAGTTCTTC. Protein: CASKLAGGNEQFF.